The clone carrying this TCR beta chain was detected many times. Its cognate antigen is unknown. Since the library was made to target alpha chains, this beta chain is a stray read and its abundance is not meaningful. This sample is drawn from a study of spatial heterogeneity in lung cancer. Stated time point: sample taken at primary tumor resection. From the 5' RACE reads, TCRdb called clonotypes with MiXCR, one entry per CDR3 protein. Of around 7,500 distinct CDR3 sequences listed, approximately 14% are singletons. Study conclusions and caveats: Higher tumor mutation counts went along with higher counts of expanded intratumoral alpha and beta TCRs.

Germline CDR1 reads MNHNS; CDR2 reads SASEGT. Trimming removed 6 bases from V and 3 bases from J, with 14 bases in between. CDR3 length equals 14 residues. This chain uses TRBV6-1 with TRBJ2-5; D ambiguous. The material was lung tumor tissue, obtained at surgery. The sequence derives from a male donor with early-stage non-small cell lung cancer. CDR3 bases: TGTGCCAGCAGCCGCGGAGCAGCAAAAGAGACCCAGTACTTC. Protein: CASSRGAAKETQYF.